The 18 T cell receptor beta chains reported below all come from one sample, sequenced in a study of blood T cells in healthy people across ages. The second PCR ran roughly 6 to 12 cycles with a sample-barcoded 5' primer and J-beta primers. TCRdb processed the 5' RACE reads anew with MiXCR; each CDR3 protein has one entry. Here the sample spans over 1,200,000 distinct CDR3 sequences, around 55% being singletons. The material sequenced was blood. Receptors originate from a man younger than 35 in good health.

In nucleotides, the CDR3 is TGTGCCAGCAGTTTGACAGGGTCTGGCTATGGCTACACCTTC. It codes for CASSLTGSGYGYTF. The chain uses TRBV6-5 and TRBJ1-2; 7 bases map to TRBD1. The CDR3 runs to 14 residues. V shed 4 bases, J shed 4 bases, and the junction held 6 bases outside the gene matches. Germline CDR1 MNHEY, CDR2 SVGAGI.

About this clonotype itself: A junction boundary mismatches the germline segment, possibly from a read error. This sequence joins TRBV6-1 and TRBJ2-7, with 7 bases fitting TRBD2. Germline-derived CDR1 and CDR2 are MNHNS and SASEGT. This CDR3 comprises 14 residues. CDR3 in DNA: TGCGCCAGCAGGGAAGCTAGCGGCTCCTACGAGCAGTACTTC. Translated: CASREASGSYEQYF.

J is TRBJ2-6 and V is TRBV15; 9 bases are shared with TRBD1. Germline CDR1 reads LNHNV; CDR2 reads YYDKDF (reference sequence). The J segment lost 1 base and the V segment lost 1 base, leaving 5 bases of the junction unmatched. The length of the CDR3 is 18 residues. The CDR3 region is CATSRGDRVGSGANVLTF. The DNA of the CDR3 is TGTGCCACCAGCAGAGGGGACAGGGTTGGATCTGGGGCCAACGTCCTGACTTTC.

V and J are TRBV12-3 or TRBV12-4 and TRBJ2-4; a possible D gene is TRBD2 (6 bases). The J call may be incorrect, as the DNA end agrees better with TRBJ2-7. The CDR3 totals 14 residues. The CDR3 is CASSFSGRSYEQYF. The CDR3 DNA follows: TGTGCCAGCAGTTTTAGCGGAAGGTCTTACGAGCAGTACTTC.

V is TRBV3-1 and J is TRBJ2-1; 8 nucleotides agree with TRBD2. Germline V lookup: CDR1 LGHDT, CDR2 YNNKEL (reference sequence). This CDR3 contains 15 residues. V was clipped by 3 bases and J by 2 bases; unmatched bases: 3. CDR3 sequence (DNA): TGTGCCAGCAGCCATTTAGCGGGGACCTACAATGAGCAGTTCTTC. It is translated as CASSHLAGTYNEQFF.

The CDR3 here is CASSQDWGLQFGETQYF. The DNA for the CDR3 is TGCGCCAGCAGCCAAGATTGGGGACTACAATTCGGCGAGACCCAGTACTTC. The chain couples TRBV4-3 to TRBJ2-5; 7 nucleotides align to TRBD2. The trim removed 0 bases at V and 5 bases at J, leaving 12 bases unmatched. The CDR3 runs 17 residues. Per the germline V gene, CDR1 is LGHNA and CDR2 is YSLEER.

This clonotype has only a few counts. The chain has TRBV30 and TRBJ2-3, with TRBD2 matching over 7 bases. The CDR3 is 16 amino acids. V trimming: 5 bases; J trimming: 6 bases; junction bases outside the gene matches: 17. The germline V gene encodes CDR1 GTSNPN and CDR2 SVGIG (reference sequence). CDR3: CAWSPKTSLLADTQYF. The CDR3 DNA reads TGTGCCTGGTCTCCTAAGACTAGCCTACTGGCGGATACGCAGTATTTT.

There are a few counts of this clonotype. The CDR3 here is CASKRWGDGYTF. DNA for the CDR3: TGTGCCAGCAAACGGTGGGGGGATGGCTACACCTTC. The chain uses TRBV12-3 or TRBV12-4 and TRBJ1-2, with D maybe TRBD1 (5 bases). CDR3 length: 12 amino acids. Trimming shortened V by 7 bases and J by 6 bases, and 12 bases separated the two germline ends.

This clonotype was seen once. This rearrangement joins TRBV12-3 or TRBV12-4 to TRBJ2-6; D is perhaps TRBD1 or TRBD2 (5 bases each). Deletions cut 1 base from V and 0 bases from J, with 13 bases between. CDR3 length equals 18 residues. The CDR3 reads CASSLGELGRSGANVLTF. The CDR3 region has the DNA TGTGCCAGCAGTTTAGGAGAGTTGGGACGCTCTGGGGCCAACGTCCTGACTTTC.

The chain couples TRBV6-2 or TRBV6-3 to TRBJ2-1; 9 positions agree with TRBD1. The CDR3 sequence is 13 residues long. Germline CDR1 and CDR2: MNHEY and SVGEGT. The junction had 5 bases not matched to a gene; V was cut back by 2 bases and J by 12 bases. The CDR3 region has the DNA TGTGCCAGCAGTTACCTTACAGGGGGCGGGCAGTTCTTC. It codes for CASSYLTGGGQFF.

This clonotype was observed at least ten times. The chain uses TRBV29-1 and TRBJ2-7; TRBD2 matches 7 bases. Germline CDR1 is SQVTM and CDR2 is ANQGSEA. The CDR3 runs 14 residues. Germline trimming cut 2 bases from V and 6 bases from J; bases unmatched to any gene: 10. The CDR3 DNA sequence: TGCAGCGTTGAAAGGGCTAGCGGTTCCGGCGAGCAGTACTTC. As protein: CSVERASGSGEQYF.

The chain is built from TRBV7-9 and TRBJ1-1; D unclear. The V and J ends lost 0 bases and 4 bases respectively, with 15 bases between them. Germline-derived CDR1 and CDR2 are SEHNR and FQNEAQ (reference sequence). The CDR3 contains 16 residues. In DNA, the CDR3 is TGTGCCAGCAGCTTAGCAGACCATGGGCCAGCCACTGAAGCTTTCTTT. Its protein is CASSLADHGPATEAFF.

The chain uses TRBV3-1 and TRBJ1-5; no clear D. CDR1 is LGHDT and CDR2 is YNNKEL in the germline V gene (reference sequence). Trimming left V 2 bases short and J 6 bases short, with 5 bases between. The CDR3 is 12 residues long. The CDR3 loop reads CASSQNGQPQHF. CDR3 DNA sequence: TGTGCCAGCAGCCAAAACGGTCAGCCCCAGCATTTT.

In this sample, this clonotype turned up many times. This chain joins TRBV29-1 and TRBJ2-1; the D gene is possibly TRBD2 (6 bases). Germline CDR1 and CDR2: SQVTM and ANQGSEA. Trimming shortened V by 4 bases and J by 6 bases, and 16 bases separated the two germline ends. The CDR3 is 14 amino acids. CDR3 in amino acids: CSVAGDSPINEQFF. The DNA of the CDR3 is TGCAGCGTTGCGGGAGACTCCCCCATCAATGAGCAGTTCTTC.

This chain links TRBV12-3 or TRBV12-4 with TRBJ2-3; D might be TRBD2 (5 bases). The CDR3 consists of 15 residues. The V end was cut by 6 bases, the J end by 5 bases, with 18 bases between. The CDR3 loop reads CASSSYNGGGDTQYF. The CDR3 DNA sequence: TGTGCCAGCAGCTCTTATAACGGAGGTGGAGATACGCAGTATTTT.

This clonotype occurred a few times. CDR3 nucleotides: TGTGCCATCTCTGGGGGAACTAACTATGGCTACACCTTC. This sequence encodes CAISGGTNYGYTF. The chain is built from TRBV10-3 and TRBJ1-2; a possible D gene is TRBD1 (5 bases). This CDR3 region has 13 residues. V lost 8 bases and J lost 0, with 10 bases in between. Germline CDR1 is ENHRY and CDR2 is SYGVKD.

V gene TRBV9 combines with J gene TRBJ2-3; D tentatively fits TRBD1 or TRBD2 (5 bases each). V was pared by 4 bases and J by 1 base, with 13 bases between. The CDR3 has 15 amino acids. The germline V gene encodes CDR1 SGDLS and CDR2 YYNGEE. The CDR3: CASSTPGGGTDTQYF. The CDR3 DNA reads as TGTGCCAGCAGCACCCCTGGGGGTGGCACAGATACGCAGTATTTT.

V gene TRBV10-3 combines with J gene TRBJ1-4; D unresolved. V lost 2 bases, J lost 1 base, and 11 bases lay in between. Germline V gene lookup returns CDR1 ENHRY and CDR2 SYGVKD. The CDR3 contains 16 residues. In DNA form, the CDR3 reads TGTGCCATCAGTGAGCAGCTGGGAGGAACTAATGAAAAACTGTTTTTT. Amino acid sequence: CAISEQLGGTNEKLFF.